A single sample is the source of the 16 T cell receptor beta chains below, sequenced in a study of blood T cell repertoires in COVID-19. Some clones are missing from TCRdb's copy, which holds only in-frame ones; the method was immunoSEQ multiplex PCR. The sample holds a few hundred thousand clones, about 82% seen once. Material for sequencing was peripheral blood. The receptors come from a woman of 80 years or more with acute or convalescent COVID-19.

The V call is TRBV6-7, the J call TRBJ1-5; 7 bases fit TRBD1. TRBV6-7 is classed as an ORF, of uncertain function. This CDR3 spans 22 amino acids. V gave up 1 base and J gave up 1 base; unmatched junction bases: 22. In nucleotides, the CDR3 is TGTGCCAGCAGTTACTATTCCTGGAGGGGGCCACATATAGAGGGAAGCAATCAGCCCCAGCATTTT. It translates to CASSYYSWRGPHIEGSNQPQHF.

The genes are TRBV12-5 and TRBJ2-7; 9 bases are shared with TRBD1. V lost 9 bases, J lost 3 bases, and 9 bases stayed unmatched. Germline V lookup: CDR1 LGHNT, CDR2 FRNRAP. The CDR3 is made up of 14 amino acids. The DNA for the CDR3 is TGTGCTAGCAGACCCCGGGACAGGGTCTACGAGCAGTACTTC. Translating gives CASRPRDRVYEQYF.

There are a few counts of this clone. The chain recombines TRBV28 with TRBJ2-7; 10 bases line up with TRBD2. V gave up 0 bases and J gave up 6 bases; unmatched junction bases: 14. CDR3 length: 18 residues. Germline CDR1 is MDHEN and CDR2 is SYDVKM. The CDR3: CASSLWLAGVPRSLEQYF. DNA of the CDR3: TGTGCCAGCAGTTTATGGCTAGCGGGAGTCCCTCGAAGTCTCGAGCAGTACTTC.

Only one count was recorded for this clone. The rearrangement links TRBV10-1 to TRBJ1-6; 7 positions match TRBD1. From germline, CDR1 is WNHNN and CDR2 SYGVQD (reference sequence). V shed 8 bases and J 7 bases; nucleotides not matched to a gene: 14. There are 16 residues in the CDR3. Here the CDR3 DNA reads TGCGCCAGCTATCCGGGAGGGGGCGCAGGAAATTCACCCCTCCACTTT. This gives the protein CASYPGGGAGNSPLHF.

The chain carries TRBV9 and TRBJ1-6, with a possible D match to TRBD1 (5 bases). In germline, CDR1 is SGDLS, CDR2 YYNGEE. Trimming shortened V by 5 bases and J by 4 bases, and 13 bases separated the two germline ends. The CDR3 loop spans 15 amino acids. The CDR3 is CASSPTGYYNSPLHF. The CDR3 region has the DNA TGTGCCAGCAGTCCCACAGGTTATTATAATTCACCCCTCCACTTT.

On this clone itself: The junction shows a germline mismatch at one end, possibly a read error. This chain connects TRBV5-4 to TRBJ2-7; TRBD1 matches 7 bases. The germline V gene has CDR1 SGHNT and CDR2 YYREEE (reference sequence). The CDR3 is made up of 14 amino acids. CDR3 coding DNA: TGTGCCAGCAGCCCCGGGACAGATTCTTACGGGCAGTACTTC. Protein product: CASSPGTDSYGQYF.

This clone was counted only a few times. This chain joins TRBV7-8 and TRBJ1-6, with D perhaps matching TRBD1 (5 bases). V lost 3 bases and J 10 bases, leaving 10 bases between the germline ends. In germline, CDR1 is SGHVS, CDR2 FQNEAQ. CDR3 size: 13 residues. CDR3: CASSFTGLSPLHF. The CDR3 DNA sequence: TGTGCCAGCAGCTTCACGGGACTCTCACCCCTCCACTTT.

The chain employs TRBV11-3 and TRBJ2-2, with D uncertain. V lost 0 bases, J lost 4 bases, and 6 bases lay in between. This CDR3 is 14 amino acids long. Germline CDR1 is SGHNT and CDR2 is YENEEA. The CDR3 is CASSLDPITGELFF. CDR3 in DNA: TGTGCCAGCAGCTTAGATCCCATCACCGGGGAGCTGTTTTTT.

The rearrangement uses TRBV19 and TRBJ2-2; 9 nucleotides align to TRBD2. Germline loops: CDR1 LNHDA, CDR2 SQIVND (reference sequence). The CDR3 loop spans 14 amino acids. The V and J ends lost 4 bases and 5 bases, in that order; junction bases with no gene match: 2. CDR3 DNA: TGTGCCAGTAGTACTAGCGGGAAAACCGGGGAGCTGTTTTTT. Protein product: CASSTSGKTGELFF.

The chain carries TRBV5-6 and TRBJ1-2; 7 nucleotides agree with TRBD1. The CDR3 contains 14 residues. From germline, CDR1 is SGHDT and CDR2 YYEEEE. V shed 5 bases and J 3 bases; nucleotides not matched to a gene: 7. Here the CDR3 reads CASRPTGADYGYTF. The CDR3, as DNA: TGTGCCAGCAGGCCCACAGGGGCAGACTATGGCTACACCTTC.

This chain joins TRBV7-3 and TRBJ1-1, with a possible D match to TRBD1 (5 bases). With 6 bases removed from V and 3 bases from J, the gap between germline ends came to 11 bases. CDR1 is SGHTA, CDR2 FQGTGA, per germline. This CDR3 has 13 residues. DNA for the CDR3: TGTGCCAGCAGTCCCCGGGGGGACACTGAAGCTTTCTTT. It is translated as CASSPRGDTEAFF.

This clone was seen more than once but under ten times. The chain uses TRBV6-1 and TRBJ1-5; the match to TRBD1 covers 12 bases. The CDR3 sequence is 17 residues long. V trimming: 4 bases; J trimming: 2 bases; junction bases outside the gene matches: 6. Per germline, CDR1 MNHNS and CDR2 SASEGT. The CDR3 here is CASSGDRGLPGNQPQHF. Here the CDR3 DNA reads TGTGCCAGCAGTGGGGACAGGGGGCTTCCAGGCAATCAGCCCCAGCATTTT.

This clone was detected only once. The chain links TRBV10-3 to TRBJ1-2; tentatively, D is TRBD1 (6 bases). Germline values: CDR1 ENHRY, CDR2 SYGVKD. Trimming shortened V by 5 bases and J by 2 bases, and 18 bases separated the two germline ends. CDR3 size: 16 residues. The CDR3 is CAISRGGTHWNYGYTF. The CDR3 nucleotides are TGTGCCATCAGTCGAGGTGGGACACATTGGAACTATGGCTACACCTTC.

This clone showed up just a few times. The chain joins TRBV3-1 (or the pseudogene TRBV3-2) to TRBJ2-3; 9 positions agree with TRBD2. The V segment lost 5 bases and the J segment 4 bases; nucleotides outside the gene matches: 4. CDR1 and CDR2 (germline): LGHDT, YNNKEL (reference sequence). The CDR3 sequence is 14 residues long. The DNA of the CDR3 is TGTGCCAGCAGCTCCAGCGGGAGGTCAGATACGCAGTATTTT. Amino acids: CASSSSGRSDTQYF.

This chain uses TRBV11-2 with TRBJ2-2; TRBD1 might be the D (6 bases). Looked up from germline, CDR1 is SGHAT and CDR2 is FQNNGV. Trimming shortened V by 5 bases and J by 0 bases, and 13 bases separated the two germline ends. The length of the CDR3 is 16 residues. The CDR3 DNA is TGTGCCAGCAGCAATTTTGAGGGGGCGAACACCGGGGAGCTGTTTTTT. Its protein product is CASSNFEGANTGELFF.

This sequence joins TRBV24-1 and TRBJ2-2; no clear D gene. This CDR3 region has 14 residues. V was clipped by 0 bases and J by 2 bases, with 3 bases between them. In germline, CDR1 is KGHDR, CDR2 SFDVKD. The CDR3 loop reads CATSDLRNTGELFF. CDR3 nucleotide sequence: TGTGCCACCAGTGATTTGCGTAACACCGGGGAGCTGTTTTTT.